These 24 T cell receptor beta chains originate from one sample sequenced in a study of blood T cells in healthy people across ages. Together with a sample-barcoded 5' primer, a J-beta primer mix was included in a second PCR lasting 7 to 11 cycles. TCRdb re-called the 5' RACE reads through MiXCR, storing one row per CDR3 protein. The sample lists some 900,000 distinct CDR3 sequences, roughly 48% seen once, with roughly 12% in the top ten. Sequenced: blood. The source is a man aged 30 to 45 in good health.

The table lists this clonotype with a count of one. J is TRBJ1-5 and V is TRBV30, with 7 positions matching TRBD1. CDR3 length: 15 residues. The ends lost 0 bases at V and 5 bases at J; junction bases unmatched: 7. Germline-derived CDR1 and CDR2 are GTSNPN and SVGIG (reference sequence). The DNA of the CDR3 is TGTGCCTGGAGTGTAGGGGGCAGGTTCGATCAGCCCCAGCATTTT. It yields the protein CAWSVGGRFDQPQHF.

This clonotype was counted a few times. The CDR3 is CASSAYNEQYF. The CDR3 DNA reads as TGTGCCAGTAGTGCCTACAATGAGCAGTACTTC. The gene calls are TRBV19 and TRBJ2-7; no reliable D call. This CDR3 region has 11 residues. Germline V gene lookup returns CDR1 LNHDA and CDR2 SQIVND (reference sequence). Trimming stripped 5 bases from V and 7 bases from J, with 9 bases between.

V and J are TRBV7-2 and TRBJ2-1; D possibly uses TRBD1 or TRBD2 (5 bases each). The CDR3 covers 14 residues. Germline-derived CDR1 and CDR2 are SGHTA and FQGNSA. V lost 1 base, J lost 9 bases, and 13 bases lay in between. This chain's CDR3 is CASSLGGVPGEQFF. The CDR3 DNA reads TGTGCCAGCAGCTTAGGAGGGGTCCCCGGTGAGCAGTTCTTC. The full variable domain, completed using reference TRBV7-2 and TRBJ2-1, is GAGVSQSPSNKVTEKGKDVELRCDPISGHTALYWYRQSLGQGLEFLIYFQGNSAPDKSGLPSDRFSAERTGGSVSTLTIQRTQQEDSAVYLCASSLGGVPGEQFFGPGTRLTVL.

This clonotype showed up just a few times. V gene TRBV5-1 combines with J gene TRBJ2-4; D is tentatively TRBD1 or TRBD2 (5 bases each). The CDR3 is made up of 20 amino acids. CDR1 and CDR2 from the germline V gene are SGHRS and YFSETQ. Trimming removed 1 base from V and 0 bases from J, with 23 bases in between. Here the CDR3 DNA reads TGCGCCAGCAGCTTGTTCCCGGATAGCGTTGGGACCATAGCCAAAAACATTCAGTACTTC. This codes for CASSLFPDSVGTIAKNIQYF.

In this sample, this clonotype turned up once. The CDR3 sequence: CASSLGPLRDNEQFF. As DNA, the CDR3 is TGTGCCAGCAGCTTGGGACCTCTCCGGGACAATGAGCAGTTCTTC. The chain links TRBV5-6 to TRBJ2-1; the D is unclear. The CDR3 is made up of 15 amino acids. The germline gives CDR1 SGHDT, CDR2 YYEEEE. V was pared by 0 bases and J by 5 bases, with 12 bases between.

A remark on this clonotype: No conserved phenylalanine or tryptophan is present at the end of the CDR3, so a read error is the likely explanation. This chain uses TRBV5-1 with TRBJ2-5; D is perhaps TRBD2 (6 bases). V lost 3 bases, J lost 2 bases, and 20 bases lay in between. This CDR3 spans 17 amino acids. The germline gives CDR1 SGHRS, CDR2 YFSETQ. The CDR3 loop is CASSWLTGGVGQETQYL. In nucleotides, the CDR3 is TGCGCCAGCAGCTGGCTGACTGGCGGGGTGGGTCAAGAGACCCAGTACTTA.

This clonotype was seen only a few times. The chain has TRBV5-1 and TRBJ1-2; no clear D gene. Germline-derived CDR1 and CDR2 are SGHRS and YFSETQ. This CDR3 is 15 amino acids long. V was pared by 2 bases and J by 2 bases, with 13 bases between. The CDR3 DNA sequence: TGCGCCAGCAGCTTCCTTCTTGAGTCGAACTATGGCTACACCTTC. Translated: CASSFLLESNYGYTF.

A note on this clonotype: This may arise from a read error, as a much more abundant clone is one base away. The V call is TRBV20-1, the J call TRBJ2-7, with D hard to call. TRBJ2-5 matches the DNA end more closely, so the J call is doubtful. Looked up from germline, CDR1 is DFQATT and CDR2 is SNEGSKA (reference sequence). The CDR3 covers 10 residues. As DNA, the CDR3 is TGCAGTGCTAGAGGACAGACCCAGTACTTC. It encodes CSARGQTQYF.

This chain uses TRBV28 with TRBJ2-6; 10 nucleotides agree with TRBD1. Trimming took 5 bases from V and 4 from J; bases not matched to a gene: 5. The CDR3 has 16 amino acids. Germline V gene data show CDR1 as MDHEN and CDR2 as SYDVKM. The CDR3 here is CASSVTGGAGANVLTF. The CDR3 DNA is TGTGCCAGCAGTGTGACAGGGGGCGCCGGGGCCAACGTCCTGACTTTC.

As regards this clonotype: A read error is possible here, since a much larger clone lies one base away. The chain is built from TRBV6-5 and TRBJ1-6; unclear D gene. CDR3 length: 15 amino acids. Germline-derived CDR1 and CDR2 are MNHEY and SVGAGI. The CDR3: CAGSYGDTANSPLHF. CDR3 DNA: TGTGCCGGCAGTTACGGCGACACAGCTAATTCACCCCTCCACTTT.

The chain combines TRBV9 with TRBJ2-3; a possible D gene is TRBD1 (6 bases). V shed 6 bases and J shed 2 bases, with 10 bases lying between them. The CDR3 spans 13 residues. CDR1 is SGDLS and CDR2 is YYNGEE in the germline V gene. CDR3: CASNQGPTDTQYF. The CDR3 bases are TGTGCCAGCAATCAGGGGCCCACAGATACGCAGTATTTT.

The chain carries TRBV6-1 and TRBJ1-6; no firm D call. The germline V gene has CDR1 MNHNS and CDR2 SASEGT. V shed 1 base and J shed 1 base, with 8 bases lying between them. The CDR3 totals 16 residues. CDR3 region: CASSEVPGSYNSPLHF. The CDR3 nucleotides are TGTGCCAGCAGTGAAGTCCCAGGTTCCTATAATTCACCCCTCCACTTT.

The chain recombines TRBV18 with TRBJ1-5; D not certain. The CDR3 contains 13 residues. Germline V CDR1 and CDR2: KGHSH, LQKENI. Trimming removed 2 bases from V and 3 bases from J, with 5 bases in between. The CDR3: CASSPEVNQPQHF. The CDR3, as DNA: TGTGCCAGCTCACCAGAAGTCAATCAGCCCCAGCATTTT.

The count of this clonotype is one. The V and J genes are TRBV12-3 or TRBV12-4 and TRBJ2-5, with D hard to call. V was pared by 1 base and J by 4 bases, with 7 bases between. The CDR3 length is 13 residues. The CDR3 nucleotides read TGTGCCAGCAGTTTAGGGCGTACAGAGACCCAGTACTTC. Translation gives CASSLGRTETQYF.

This clonotype turned up a few times. The chain recombines TRBV3-1 with TRBJ1-1; D uncertain. This CDR3 is built from 15 residues. Germline loops: CDR1 LGHDT, CDR2 YNNKEL (reference sequence). V dropped 4 bases and J dropped 1 base, with 13 bases sitting between them. The chain's CDR3 is CASSPSTMGNTEAFF. The CDR3 bases are TGTGCCAGCAGCCCGTCAACGATGGGGAACACTGAAGCTTTCTTT.

The J gene is TRBJ2-3, the V gene TRBV7-9, with D perhaps assigned TRBD1 or TRBD2 (7 bases each). Germline CDR1 reads SEHNR; CDR2 reads FQNEAQ (reference sequence). V lost 8 bases and J 4 bases, leaving 19 bases between the germline ends. The CDR3 covers 15 residues. CDR3 amino acids: CASQSRGGRADTQYF. The CDR3 DNA sequence: TGTGCCAGCCAGAGCAGGGGGGGGCGTGCAGATACGCAGTATTTT.

A few counts support this clonotype. V and J are TRBV4-3 and TRBJ1-1, with D hard to call. This CDR3 region has 13 residues. The V end was cut by 2 bases, the J end by 10 bases, with 14 bases between. Germline V lookup: CDR1 LGHNA, CDR2 YSLEER. The CDR3, as DNA: TGCGCCAGCAGCCAAAGGCCAGAGGAGGGAGCTTTCTTT. Encoded protein: CASSQRPEEGAFF.

The chain has TRBV3-1 and TRBJ2-3; possibly TRBD2 for D (5 bases). V dropped 1 base and J dropped 8 bases, with 13 bases sitting between them. Germline-derived CDR1 and CDR2 are LGHDT and YNNKEL (reference sequence). The CDR3 extends over 14 amino acids. CDR3 in amino acids: CASSQGASGLTQYF. CDR3 bases: TGTGCCAGCAGCCAAGGAGCGAGCGGACTTACGCAGTATTTT.

This clonotype has just a few counts. The chain employs TRBV12-3 or TRBV12-4 and TRBJ2-3; 10 bases agree with TRBD2. CDR3 size: 15 residues. With V trimmed by 6 bases and J by 2 bases, 5 bases remained unmatched. For the CDR3, the DNA is TGTGCCAGCAGACCTAGCGGGGGATACACAGATACGCAGTATTTT. Amino acids: CASRPSGGYTDTQYF.

The chain joins TRBV12-3 or TRBV12-4 to TRBJ1-2; weak D call: TRBD1 (6 bases). This CDR3 contains 13 residues. With 3 bases removed from V and 5 bases from J, the gap between germline ends came to 10 bases. The CDR3 region is CASSFGGQYGYTF. In DNA form, the CDR3 reads TGTGCCAGCAGTTTCGGGGGACAATATGGCTACACCTTC.

This clonotype has just a few counts. The chain carries TRBV28 and TRBJ2-7; D gene unclear. The length of the CDR3 is 12 residues. Per the germline V gene, CDR1 is MDHEN and CDR2 is SYDVKM. The V end lost 3 bases, the J end lost 4 bases, and 7 bases lay between the germline ends. The CDR3 loop reads CASSFHGYEQYF. The DNA for the CDR3 is TGTGCCAGCAGTTTTCACGGATACGAGCAGTACTTC.

The rearrangement links TRBV4-3 to TRBJ2-7; tentatively, D is TRBD1 or TRBD2 (6 bases each). Germline CDR1 LGHNA, CDR2 YSLEER. The CDR3 spans 16 residues. The V and J ends lost 0 bases and 5 bases respectively, with 17 bases between them. CDR3 nucleotide sequence: TGCGCCAGCAGCCAAGAAAGCTGGCAGGGGACTGACGAGCAGTACTTC. Residues: CASSQESWQGTDEQYF.

The chain carries TRBV7-2 and TRBJ2-7; D remains ambiguous. Trimming pared 1 base from V and 0 bases from J, leaving 7 bases between. Germline values: CDR1 SGHTA, CDR2 FQGNSA. The CDR3 consists of 14 residues. CDR3 in DNA: TGTGCCAGCAGCTTAGGGCCTTACTCCTACGAGCAGTACTTC. Protein: CASSLGPYSYEQYF.

The chain links TRBV12-3 or TRBV12-4 to TRBJ1-3, with D tentatively TRBD1 (6 bases). This CDR3 has 14 amino acids. The germline V and J ends were trimmed by 5 bases and 7 bases, with 15 bases remaining between them. CDR3 sequence (DNA): TGTGCCAGCAGTCCTAGTACAGGGTTCAACACCATATATTTT. Its translation: CASSPSTGFNTIYF.